The rows below give T cell receptor beta chains drawn from one sample of a study of cytomegalovirus exposure and HLA in healthy donors. Data came from immunoSEQ multiplex PCR; TCRdb stores just in-frame clones and leaves some out. This sample yields about 89,000 clones, of which 85% are seen a single time; approximately 7.4% belongs to the top ten. Sequencing was performed on PBMCs. Receptors originate from a middle-aged man in good health and CMV-seropositive. Each CDR3 is given with its conserved first and last residue. The D gene is left open where the match is weak. A clone size is listed for some rows: how often the clone was seen (once, few, many), or a class if it is expanded.

j_call,clone_size,v_call,d_call,cdr3_nt,cdr3_aa
TRBJ1-2,.,TRBV29-1,.,TGCAGCGTGGGGGAGGGTGCGTATGGCTACACCTTC,CSVGEGAYGYTF
TRBJ1-1,once,TRBV30,.,TGTGCCTGGAAGAGGGTAAAGGTTTCGTCGGTCGACACTGAAGCTTTCTTT,CAWKRVKVSSVDTEAFF
TRBJ2-2,.,TRBV27,.,TGTGCCAGCAGTTTACTAGCCGGGGGCGGGGAGCTGTTTTTT,CASSLLAGGGELFF
TRBJ2-3,.,TRBV6-6,TRBD1,TGTGCCAGCACCCGGACAGGGGGAACAGATACGCAGTATTTT,CASTRTGGTDTQYF
TRBJ1-3,.,TRBV6-5,.,TGTGCCAGCAGCTCAACAGGGACCACCATATATTTT,CASSSTGTTIYF
TRBJ2-1,.,TRBV4-2,TRBD2,TGTGCCAGCAGCTTTAGGGCCGGGGGGGATGAGCAGTTCTTC,CASSFRAGGDEQFF
TRBJ2-2,.,TRBV6-5,TRBD1,TGTGCCAGCAGTTACGGACAGGGGAGGGCCGGGGAGCTGTTTTTT,CASSYGQGRAGELFF
TRBJ2-1,.,TRBV10-3,TRBD2,TGTGCCATCAAGCCCGTCGGGACTAGCGGGAATAGTGAGCAGTTCTTC,CAIKPVGTSGNSEQFF
TRBJ2-2,.,TRBV29-1,.,TGCAGCGCCTCTCGACTAGACCTAAACACCGGGGAGCTGTTTTTT,CSASRLDLNTGELFF
TRBJ2-7,once,TRBV6-5,TRBD2,TGTGCCAGCAGTTACTCGGGACTAGCGGCCTCCTACGAGCAGTACTTC,CASSYSGLAASYEQYF
TRBJ1-4,once,TRBV23-1,TRBD1,TGCGCCAGCAGAGACAGGGCAACTAATGAAAAACTGTTTTTT,CASRDRATNEKLFF
TRBJ1-2,.,TRBV27,TRBD1,TGTGCCAGCAGTTTCCGGGACAGCCTTTATGGCTACACCTTC,CASSFRDSLYGYTF
TRBJ2-7,few,TRBV27,TRBD1,TGTGCCAGCAGTGTTTCAGGGACAGGGGGAAGTGAGCAGTACTTC,CASSVSGTGGSEQYF
TRBJ2-3,.,TRBV25-1,.,TGTGCCAGCAGTGAAAGGCGAGGCGGCGGCGATACGCAGTATTTT,CASSERRGGGDTQYF
TRBJ2-1,once,TRBV7-2,TRBD2,TGTGCCAGCAGCGCTCTAGCGGGAGGCTACAATGAGCAGTTCTTC,CASSALAGGYNEQFF
TRBJ2-7,.,TRBV9,.,TGTGCCAGCAGCACGACAGGTAGCTCCTACGAGCAGTACTTC,CASSTTGSSYEQYF
TRBJ1-5,.,TRBV2,.,TGTGCCAGCAGCGGTGGGGGGGGCTCACTGTATCAGCCCCAGCATTTT,CASSGGGGSLYQPQHF
TRBJ1-2,.,TRBV11-2,.,TGTGCCAGCAGCCAGGGATTCGGGAACTATGGCTACACCTTC,CASSQGFGNYGYTF
TRBJ2-7,.,TRBV5-4,TRBD1,TGTGCCAGCAGTCCTGGACAGGGGAGATTAACCTACGAGCAGTACTTC,CASSPGQGRLTYEQYF